This T cell receptor (beta chain) was sequenced during a study of T cell responses to AZD1222 COVID-19 vaccine. Study observations and caveats: CD4 TCRs associated with vaccination spanned spike, dominating at 160-218 and 743-854.

Sequencing used immunoSEQ multiplex PCR; TCRdb keeps in-frame clones, though not all of them. The table has about 130,000 clones, roughly 90% seen once; the top ten hold around 1.6%. The CDR3 is made up of 17 amino acids. Per the germline V gene, CDR1 is MNHNS and CDR2 is SASEGT. V was cut by 1 base and J by 1 base, with 17 bases left in between. On this clone: What it binds is unknown.

This sample comprised peripheral blood, obtained on day 0 of AZD1222 vaccination. The receptor's source is an adult in good health. The chain couples TRBV6-1 to TRBJ2-7; D uncertain. CDR3 in DNA: TGTGCCAGCAGTGAAGGAACAGTAAAGCAAAAATCCTACGAGCAGTACTTC. This codes for CASSEGTVKQKSYEQYF.